The 5 T cell receptor beta chains presented below share a single source sample, sequenced in a study of blood T cell repertoires in COVID-19. Only in-frame clones appear in the TCRdb table, and some are missing; sequencing was by immunoSEQ multiplex PCR. The data contain 200,000 to 250,000 clones, around nine tenths of them singletons. Material: peripheral blood. Source of these receptors: a man aged 55-75 years with acute or convalescent COVID-19.

This rearrangement joins TRBV7-8 to TRBJ2-7; 10 nucleotides agree with TRBD1. Germline lookup yields CDR1 SGHVS and CDR2 FQNEAQ. V was pared by 2 bases and J by 4 bases, with 11 bases of the junction left unmatched. The length of the CDR3 is 17 residues. CDR3 sequence (DNA): TGTGCCAGCAGCTTACGAAACTCCGGGACAGGGGATTACGAGCAGTACTTC. The encoded protein is CASSLRNSGTGDYEQYF.

The chain couples TRBV1 to TRBJ2-3; the table assigns TRBD2, which was not confirmed against the DNA. TRBV1 is reported as a pseudogene. This CDR3 is 18 amino acids long. CDR3: CTSSQGLAGGTQTDTQYF. The CDR3 DNA is TGCACCAGCAGCCAAGGGTTAGCGGGGGGCACCCAAACAGATACGCAGTATTTT.

This clone was recorded a few times. The chain carries TRBV18 and TRBJ1-1; possible D gene TRBD1, 6 bases. Trimming pared 6 bases from V and 1 base from J, leaving 18 bases between. There are 16 residues in the CDR3. From germline, CDR1 is KGHSH and CDR2 LQKENI. CDR3 in DNA: TGTGCCAGCTCCTACCACGGGGGGCAGGAGAACACTGAAGCTTTCTTT. Protein: CASSYHGGQENTEAFF. Complete variable domain (other parts from reference TRBV18 and TRBJ1-1): NAGVMQNPRHLVRRRGQEARLRCSPMKGHSHVYWYRQLPEEGLKFMVYLQKENIIDESGMPKERFSAEFPKEGPSILRIQQVVRGDSAAYFCASSYHGGQENTEAFFGQGTRLTVV.

This clone was observed a handful of times. The chain uses TRBV5-6 and TRBJ2-7; 11 bases line up with TRBD1. The CDR3 runs to 15 residues. With 4 bases clipped from V and 3 bases from J, the junction kept 6 bases outside the gene matches. Germline assignment: CDR1 SGHDT and CDR2 YYEEEE. In DNA form, the CDR3 reads TGTGCCAGCAGCAGAGGAGGGACAGGGGGCTACGAGCAGTACTTC. It is translated as CASSRGGTGGYEQYF.

The V call is TRBV15, the J call TRBJ2-7; 7 bases fit TRBD1. The germline gives CDR1 LNHNV, CDR2 YYDKDF (reference sequence). J lost 3 bases, V lost 0 bases, and 8 bases had no gene match. The CDR3 loop spans 16 amino acids. The CDR3 coding sequence is TGTGCCACCAGCAGAGAAAGTCCGGGACAGATCTACGAGCAGTACTTC. It specifies CATSRESPGQIYEQYF. The variable domain in full, completed from reference TRBV15 and TRBJ2-7, reads DAMVIQNPRYQVTQFGKPVTLSCSQTLNHNVMYWYQQKSSQAPKLLFHYYDKDFNNEADTPDNFQSRRPNTSFCFLDIRSPGLGDTAMYLCATSRESPGQIYEQYFGPGTRLTVT.